This TCR beta chain stems from a study of vaccination and CD4 T cells after COVID-19. Across the study: Every participant was given two doses of BNT162b2 or mRNA-1273 vaccine. The study, taken as a whole, reports: The cohort comprised relatively few convalescent patients, and no early post-infection timepoints were analyzed.

Germline CDR1 reads MNHEY; CDR2 reads SVGAGI. The CDR3 is made up of 18 amino acids. Germline trimming cut 0 bases from V and 0 bases from J; bases unmatched to any gene: 10. With regard to this clonotype: Its cognate antigen is unknown.

Oncomine TCR Beta short-read sequencing was applied to DNA from cultured CD4+ T cells. TCRdb analysed the PCR reads with MiXCR anew, one entry per CDR3 protein. This table holds roughly 21,000 distinct CDR3 sequences, about 59% found once. Noted treatment: approximately nine-day PBMC culture with coronavirus spike peptide pools or control peptides (ViraFEST assay). This TCR came from a human donor who received a COVID-19 vaccine. The input for sequencing was CD4+ T cells from blood, cultured in vitro, taken before SARS-CoV-2 vaccination. The V and J genes are TRBV6-5 and TRBJ1-2; 7 bases align to TRBD1. The CDR3 reads CASSYSIGTATSNYGYTF. The CDR3, as DNA: TGTGCCAGCAGTTACTCGATCGGGACAGCAACTTCTAACTATGGCTACACCTTC.